The clone carrying this T cell receptor (beta chain) was recorded only once. Its antigen remains unidentified. These data belong to a study of shared clonotypes between healthy human individuals. The CDR3 covers 13 residues. Germline V lookup: CDR1 SGHRS, CDR2 YFSETQ. V lost 5 bases, J lost 0 bases, and 9 bases lay in between. Study results and limitations: Researchers found naive subsets generally carried larger estimated richness than memory subsets.

Clones were read by immunoSEQ multiplex PCR, and TCRdb kept only the in-frame ones, dropping some. This repertoire shows more than 1.2 million clones, 98% found once; its top ten account for approximately 0.4%. The gene calls are TRBV5-1 and TRBJ2-7, with D possibly TRBD1 on 6 matching bases. The specimen sequenced was naive CD4+ T cells sorted from blood. Subset noted: CD45RA+ positively selected. This TCR derives from a man aged 25 to 40 in good health. The CDR3 protein is CASRTGTSYEQYF. As DNA, the CDR3 is TGCGCCAGCAGGACAGGTACCTCCTACGAGCAGTACTTC.